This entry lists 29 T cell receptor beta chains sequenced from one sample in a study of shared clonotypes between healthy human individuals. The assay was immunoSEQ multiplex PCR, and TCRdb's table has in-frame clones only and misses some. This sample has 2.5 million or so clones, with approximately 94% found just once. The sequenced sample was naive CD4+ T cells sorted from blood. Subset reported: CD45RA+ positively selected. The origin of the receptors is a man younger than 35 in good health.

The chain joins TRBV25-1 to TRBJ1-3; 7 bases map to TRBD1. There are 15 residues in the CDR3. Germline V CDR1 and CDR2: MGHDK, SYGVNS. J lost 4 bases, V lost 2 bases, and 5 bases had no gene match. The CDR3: CASSEVGTAGNTIYF. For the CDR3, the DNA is TGTGCCAGCAGTGAAGTCGGGACAGCCGGAAACACCATATATTTT. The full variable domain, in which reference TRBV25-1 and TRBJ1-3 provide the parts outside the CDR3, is EADIYQTPRYLVIGTGKKITLECSQTMGHDKMYWYQQDPGMELHLIHYSYGVNSTEKGDLSSESTVSRIRTEHFPLTLESARPSHTSQYLCASSEVGTAGNTIYFGEGSWLTVV.

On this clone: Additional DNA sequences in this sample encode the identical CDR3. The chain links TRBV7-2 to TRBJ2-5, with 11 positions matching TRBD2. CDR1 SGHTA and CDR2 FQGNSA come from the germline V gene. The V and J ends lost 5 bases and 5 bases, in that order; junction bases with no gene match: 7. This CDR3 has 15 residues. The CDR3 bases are TGTGCCAGCAGCAGTAGCGGGAGGGCCGGGGAGACCCAGTACTTC. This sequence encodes CASSSSGRAGETQYF.

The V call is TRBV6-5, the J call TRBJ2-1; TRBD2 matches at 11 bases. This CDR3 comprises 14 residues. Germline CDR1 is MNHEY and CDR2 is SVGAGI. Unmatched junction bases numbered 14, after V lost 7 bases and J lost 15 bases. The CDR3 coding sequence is TGTGCCAGCACCGAGACTAGCGGGGTGAAAAACTGGTTCTTC. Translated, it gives CASTETSGVKNWFF.

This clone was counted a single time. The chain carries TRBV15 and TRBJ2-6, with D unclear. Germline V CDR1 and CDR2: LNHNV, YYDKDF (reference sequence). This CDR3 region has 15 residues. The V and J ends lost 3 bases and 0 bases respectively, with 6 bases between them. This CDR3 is CATSSRSSGANVLTF. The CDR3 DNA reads TGTGCCACCAGCAGCCGGAGCTCTGGGGCCAACGTCCTGACTTTC.

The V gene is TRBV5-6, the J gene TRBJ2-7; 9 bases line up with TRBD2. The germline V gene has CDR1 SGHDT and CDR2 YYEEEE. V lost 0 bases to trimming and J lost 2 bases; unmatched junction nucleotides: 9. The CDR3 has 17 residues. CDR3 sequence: CASSLGLAGKVTYEQYF. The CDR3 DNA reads TGTGCCAGCAGCTTGGGGCTAGCGGGAAAAGTAACCTACGAGCAGTACTTC.

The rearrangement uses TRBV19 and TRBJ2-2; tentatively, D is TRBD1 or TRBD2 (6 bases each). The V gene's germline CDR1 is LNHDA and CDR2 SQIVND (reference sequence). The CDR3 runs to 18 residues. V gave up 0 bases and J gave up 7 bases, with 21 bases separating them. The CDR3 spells CASSIEAGGAGEFGELFF. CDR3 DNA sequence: TGTGCCAGTAGTATAGAGGCCGGAGGGGCAGGGGAATTCGGGGAGCTGTTTTTT.

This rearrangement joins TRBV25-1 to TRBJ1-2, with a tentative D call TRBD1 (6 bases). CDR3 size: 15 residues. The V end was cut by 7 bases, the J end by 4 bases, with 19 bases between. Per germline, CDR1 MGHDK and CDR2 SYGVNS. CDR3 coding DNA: TGTGCCAGCACGAGGGGGGACGGGCATGCCTATGGCTACACCTTC. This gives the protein CASTRGDGHAYGYTF.

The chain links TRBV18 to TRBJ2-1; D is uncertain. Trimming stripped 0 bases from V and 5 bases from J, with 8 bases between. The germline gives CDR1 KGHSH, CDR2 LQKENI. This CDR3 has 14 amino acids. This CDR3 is CASSPPVGHNEQFF. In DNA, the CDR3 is TGTGCCAGCTCACCACCGGTGGGCCACAATGAGCAGTTCTTC.

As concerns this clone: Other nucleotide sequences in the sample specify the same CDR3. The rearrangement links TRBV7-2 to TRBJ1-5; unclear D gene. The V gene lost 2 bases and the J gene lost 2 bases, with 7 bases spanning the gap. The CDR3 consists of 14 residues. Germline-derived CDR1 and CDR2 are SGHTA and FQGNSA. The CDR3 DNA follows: TGTGCCAGCAGCTTACTAGGTGGCAATCAGCCCCAGCATTTT. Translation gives CASSLLGGNQPQHF.

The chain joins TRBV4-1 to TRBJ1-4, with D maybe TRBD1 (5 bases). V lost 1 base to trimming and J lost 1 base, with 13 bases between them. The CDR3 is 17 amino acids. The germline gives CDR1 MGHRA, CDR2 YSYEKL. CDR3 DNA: TGCGCCAGCAGCCAAGGGGCAGGGTTTGGAACTAATGAAAAACTGTTTTTT. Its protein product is CASSQGAGFGTNEKLFF.

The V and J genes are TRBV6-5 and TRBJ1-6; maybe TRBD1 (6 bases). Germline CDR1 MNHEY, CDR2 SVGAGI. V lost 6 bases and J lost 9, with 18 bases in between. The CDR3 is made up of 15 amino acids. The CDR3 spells CASRPTGPHGSPLHF. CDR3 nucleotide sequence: TGTGCCAGCAGACCCACAGGGCCCCATGGTTCACCCCTCCACTTT.

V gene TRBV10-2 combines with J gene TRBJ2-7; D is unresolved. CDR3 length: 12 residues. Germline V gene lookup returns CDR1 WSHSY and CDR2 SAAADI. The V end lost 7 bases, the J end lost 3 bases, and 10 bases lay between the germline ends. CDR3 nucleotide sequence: TGCGCCAGCAAAAAGACCGACTACGAGCAGTACTTC. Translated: CASKKTDYEQYF.

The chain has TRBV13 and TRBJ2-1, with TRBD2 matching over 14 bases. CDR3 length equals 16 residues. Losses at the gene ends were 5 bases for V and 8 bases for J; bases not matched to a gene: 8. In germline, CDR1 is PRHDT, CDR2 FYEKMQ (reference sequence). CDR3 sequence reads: CASSTGLAGVWHEQFF. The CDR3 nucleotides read TGTGCCAGCAGCACGGGACTAGCGGGAGTTTGGCATGAGCAGTTCTTC. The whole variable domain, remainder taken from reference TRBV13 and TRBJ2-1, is AAGVIQSPRHLIKEKRETATLKCYPIPRHDTVYWYQQGPGQDPQFLISFYEKMQSDKGSIPDRFSAQQFSDYHSELNMSSLELGDSALYFCASSTGLAGVWHEQFFGPGTRLTVL.

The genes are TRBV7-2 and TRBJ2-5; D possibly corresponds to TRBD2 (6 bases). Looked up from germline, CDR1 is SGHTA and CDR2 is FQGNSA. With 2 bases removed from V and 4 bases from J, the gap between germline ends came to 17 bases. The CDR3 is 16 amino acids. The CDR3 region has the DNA TGTGCCAGCAGCTTACGTTCACGGGAGTCGAGAGAGACCCAGTACTTC. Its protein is CASSLRSRESRETQYF. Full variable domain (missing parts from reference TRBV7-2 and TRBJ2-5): GAGVSQSPSNKVTEKGKDVELRCDPISGHTALYWYRQSLGQGLEFLIYFQGNSAPDKSGLPSDRFSAERTGGSVSTLTIQRTQQEDSAVYLCASSLRSRESRETQYFGPGTRLLVL.

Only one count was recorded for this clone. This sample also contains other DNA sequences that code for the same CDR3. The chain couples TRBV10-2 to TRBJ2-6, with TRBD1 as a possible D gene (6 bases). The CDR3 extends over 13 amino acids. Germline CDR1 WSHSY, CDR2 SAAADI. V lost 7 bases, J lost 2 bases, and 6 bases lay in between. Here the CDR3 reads CASTGAGANVLTF. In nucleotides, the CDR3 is TGCGCCAGCACAGGGGCTGGGGCCAACGTCCTGACTTTC.

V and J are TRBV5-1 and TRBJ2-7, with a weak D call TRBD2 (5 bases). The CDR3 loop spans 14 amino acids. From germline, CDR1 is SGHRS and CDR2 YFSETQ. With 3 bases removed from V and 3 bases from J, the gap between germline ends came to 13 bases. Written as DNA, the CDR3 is TGCGCCAGCAGCTCTCAAGCGGTGGGCTACGAGCAGTACTTC. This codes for CASSSQAVGYEQYF.

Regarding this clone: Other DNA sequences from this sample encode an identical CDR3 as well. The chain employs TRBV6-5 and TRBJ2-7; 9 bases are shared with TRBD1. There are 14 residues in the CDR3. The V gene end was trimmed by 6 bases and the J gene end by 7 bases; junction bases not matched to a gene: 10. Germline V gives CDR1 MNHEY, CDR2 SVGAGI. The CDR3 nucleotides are TGTGCCAGCAGCCCCGGGACAGGGTCACGTGAGCAGTACTTC. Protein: CASSPGTGSREQYF.

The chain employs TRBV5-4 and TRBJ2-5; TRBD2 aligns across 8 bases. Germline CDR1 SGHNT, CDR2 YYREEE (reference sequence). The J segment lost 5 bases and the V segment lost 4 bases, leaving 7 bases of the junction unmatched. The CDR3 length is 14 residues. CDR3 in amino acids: CASSREGLEETQYF. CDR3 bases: TGTGCCAGCAGCCGGGAGGGCCTCGAGGAGACCCAGTACTTC.

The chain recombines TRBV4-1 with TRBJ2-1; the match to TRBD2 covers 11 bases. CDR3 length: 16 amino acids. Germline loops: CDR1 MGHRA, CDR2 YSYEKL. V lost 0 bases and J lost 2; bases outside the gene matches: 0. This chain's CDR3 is CASSQETSGAYNEQFF. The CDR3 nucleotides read TGCGCCAGCAGCCAAGAGACTAGCGGGGCCTACAATGAGCAGTTCTTC.

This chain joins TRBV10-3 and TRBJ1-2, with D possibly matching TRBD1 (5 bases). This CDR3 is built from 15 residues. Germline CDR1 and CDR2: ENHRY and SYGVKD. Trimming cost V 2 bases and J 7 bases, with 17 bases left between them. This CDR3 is CAISESRDGVFGYTF. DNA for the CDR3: TGTGCCATCAGTGAGAGCCGGGACGGTGTTTTTGGCTACACCTTC.

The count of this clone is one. CDR3 sequence reads: CAITSGTGAPPMYGYTF. The CDR3 DNA reads as TGTGCCATCACCTCCGGGACAGGGGCGCCGCCTATGTATGGCTACACCTTC. The chain couples TRBV10-3 to TRBJ1-2; 10 positions match TRBD1. Trimming at V came to 7 bases and at J to 5 bases, leaving 16 bases not matched to a gene. This CDR3 region has 17 residues. CDR1 ENHRY and CDR2 SYGVKD come from the germline V gene.

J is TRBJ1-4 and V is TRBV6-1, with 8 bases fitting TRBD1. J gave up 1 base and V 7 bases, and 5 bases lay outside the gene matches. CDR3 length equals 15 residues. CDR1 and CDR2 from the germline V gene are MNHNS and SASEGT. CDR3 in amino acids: CASTKGQGTNEKLFF. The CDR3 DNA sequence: TGTGCCAGCACCAAAGGACAGGGAACTAATGAAAAACTGTTTTTT.

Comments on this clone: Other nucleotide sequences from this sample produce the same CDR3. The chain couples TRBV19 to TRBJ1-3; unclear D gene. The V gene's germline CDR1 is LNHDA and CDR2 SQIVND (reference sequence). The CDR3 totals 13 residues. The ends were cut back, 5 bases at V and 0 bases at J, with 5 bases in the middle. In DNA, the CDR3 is TGTGCCAGTAGTGTGGGCTCTGGAAACACCATATATTTT. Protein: CASSVGSGNTIYF.

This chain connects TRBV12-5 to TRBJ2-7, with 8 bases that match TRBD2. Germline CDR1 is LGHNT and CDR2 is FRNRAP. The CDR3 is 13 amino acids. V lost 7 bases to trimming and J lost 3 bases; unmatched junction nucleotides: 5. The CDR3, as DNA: TGTGCTAGTGCCGTCAGCGGGAGCTACGAGCAGTACTTC. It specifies CASAVSGSYEQYF.

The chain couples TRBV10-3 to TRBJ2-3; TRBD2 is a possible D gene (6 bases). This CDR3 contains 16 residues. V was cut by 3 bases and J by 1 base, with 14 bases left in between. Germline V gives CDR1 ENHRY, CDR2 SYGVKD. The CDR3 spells CAISDVPRDGTDTQYF. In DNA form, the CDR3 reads TGTGCCATCAGTGATGTGCCGCGGGATGGCACAGATACGCAGTATTTT.

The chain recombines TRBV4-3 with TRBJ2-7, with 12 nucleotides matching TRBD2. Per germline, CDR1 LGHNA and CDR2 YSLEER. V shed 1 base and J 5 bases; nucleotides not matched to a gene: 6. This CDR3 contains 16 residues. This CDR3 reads CASSQGRSSGRDEQYF. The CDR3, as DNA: TGCGCCAGCAGCCAAGGACGGTCTAGCGGGAGGGACGAGCAGTACTTC.

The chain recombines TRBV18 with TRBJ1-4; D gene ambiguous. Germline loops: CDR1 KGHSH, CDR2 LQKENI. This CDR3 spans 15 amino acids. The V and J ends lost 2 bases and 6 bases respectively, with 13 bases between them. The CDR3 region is CASSPNPQYYEKLFF. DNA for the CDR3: TGTGCCAGCTCACCAAACCCGCAGTACTATGAAAAACTGTTTTTT.

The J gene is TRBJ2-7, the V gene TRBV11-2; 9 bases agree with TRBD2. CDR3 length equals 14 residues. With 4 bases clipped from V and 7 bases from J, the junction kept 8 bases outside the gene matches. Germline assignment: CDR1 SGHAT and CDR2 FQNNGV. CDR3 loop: CASSSGLAKWEQYF. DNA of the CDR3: TGTGCCAGCAGCTCGGGACTAGCCAAATGGGAGCAGTACTTC.

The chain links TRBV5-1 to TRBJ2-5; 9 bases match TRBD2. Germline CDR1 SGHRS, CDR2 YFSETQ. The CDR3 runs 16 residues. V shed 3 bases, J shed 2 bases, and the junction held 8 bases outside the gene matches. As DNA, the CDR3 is TGCGCCAGCAGCTCATTTGGTAGCGGGAGTCAAGAGACCCAGTACTTC. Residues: CASSSFGSGSQETQYF.